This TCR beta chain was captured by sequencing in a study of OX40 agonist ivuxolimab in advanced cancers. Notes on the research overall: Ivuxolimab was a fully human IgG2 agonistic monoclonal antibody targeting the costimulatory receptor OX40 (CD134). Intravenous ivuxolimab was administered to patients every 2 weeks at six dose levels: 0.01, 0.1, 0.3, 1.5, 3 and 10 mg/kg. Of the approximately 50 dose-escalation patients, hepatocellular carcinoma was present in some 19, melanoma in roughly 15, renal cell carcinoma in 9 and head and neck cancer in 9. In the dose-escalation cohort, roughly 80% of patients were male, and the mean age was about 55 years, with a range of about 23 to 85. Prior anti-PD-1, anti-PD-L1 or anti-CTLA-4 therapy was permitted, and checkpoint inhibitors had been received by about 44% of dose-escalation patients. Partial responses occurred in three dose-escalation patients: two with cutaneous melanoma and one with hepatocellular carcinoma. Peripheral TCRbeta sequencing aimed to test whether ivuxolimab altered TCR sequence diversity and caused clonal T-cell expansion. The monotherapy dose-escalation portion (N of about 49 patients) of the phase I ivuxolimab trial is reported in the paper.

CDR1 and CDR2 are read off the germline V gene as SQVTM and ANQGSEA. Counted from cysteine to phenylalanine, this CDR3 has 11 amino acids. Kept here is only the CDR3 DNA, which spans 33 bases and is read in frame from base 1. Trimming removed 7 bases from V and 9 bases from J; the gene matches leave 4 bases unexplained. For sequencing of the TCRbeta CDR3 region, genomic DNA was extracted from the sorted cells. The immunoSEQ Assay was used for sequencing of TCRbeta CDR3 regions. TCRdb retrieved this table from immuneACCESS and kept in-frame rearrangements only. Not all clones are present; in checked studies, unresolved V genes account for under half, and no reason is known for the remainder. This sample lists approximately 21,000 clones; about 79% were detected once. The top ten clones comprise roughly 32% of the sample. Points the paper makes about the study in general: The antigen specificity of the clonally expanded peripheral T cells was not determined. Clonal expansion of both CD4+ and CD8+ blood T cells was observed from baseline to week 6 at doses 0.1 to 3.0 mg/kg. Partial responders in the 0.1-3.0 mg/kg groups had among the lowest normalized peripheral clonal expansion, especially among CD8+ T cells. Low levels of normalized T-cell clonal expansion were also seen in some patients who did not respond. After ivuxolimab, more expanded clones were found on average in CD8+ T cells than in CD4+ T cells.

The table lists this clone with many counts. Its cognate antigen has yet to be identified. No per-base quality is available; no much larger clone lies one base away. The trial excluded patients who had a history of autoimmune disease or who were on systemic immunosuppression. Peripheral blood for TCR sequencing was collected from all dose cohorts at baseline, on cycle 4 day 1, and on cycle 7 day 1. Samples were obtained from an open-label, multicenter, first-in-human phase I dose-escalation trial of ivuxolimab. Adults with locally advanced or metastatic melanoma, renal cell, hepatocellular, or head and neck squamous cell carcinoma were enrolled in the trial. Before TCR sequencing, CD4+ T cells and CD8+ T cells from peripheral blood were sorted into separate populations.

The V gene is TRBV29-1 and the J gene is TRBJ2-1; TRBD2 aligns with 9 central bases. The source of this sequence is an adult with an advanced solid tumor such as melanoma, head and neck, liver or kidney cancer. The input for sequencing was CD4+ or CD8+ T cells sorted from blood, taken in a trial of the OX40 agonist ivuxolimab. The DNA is TGCAGCGGGAGTAGCGGGAGTGAGCAGTTCTTC. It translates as CSGSSGSEQFF.